The 25 T cell receptor beta chains below were found in one sample sequenced in a study of identical twins. TCRdb reanalysed the 5' RACE reads using MiXCR and keeps one entry per CDR3 protein. The table lists about 790,000 distinct CDR3 sequences, 18% of them singletons. This sample also appeared in a second study, on T cells expressing NK-cell markers.

The sample consisted of PBMCs. Receptor source: a woman under 30 in good health.

The chain carries TRBV12-3 or TRBV12-4 and TRBJ2-3, with TRBD2 identical over 9 bases. The CDR3 consists of 16 residues. The V gene end was trimmed by 5 bases and the J gene end by 5 bases; junction bases not matched to a gene: 11. The CDR3 reads CASSTGTSFSRDTQYF. The CDR3, as DNA: TGTGCCAGCAGTACCGGGACTAGCTTCTCCAGAGATACGCAGTATTTT.

This clonotype was picked up a small number of times. The gene calls are TRBV6-2 or TRBV6-3 and TRBJ2-1; D perhaps matches TRBD2 (5 bases). The CDR3 totals 16 residues. Germline loops: CDR1 MNHEY, CDR2 SVGEGT. V was cut by 0 bases and J by 7 bases, with 16 bases left in between. The DNA for the CDR3 is TGTGCCAGCAGTTACTCGCCGGGAAGATCGGGGAATGAGCAGTTCTTC. Amino acids: CASSYSPGRSGNEQFF.

The chain combines TRBV20-1 with TRBJ2-2; TRBD2 aligns across 8 bases. CDR3 size: 13 residues. Germline assignment: CDR1 DFQATT and CDR2 SNEGSKA (reference sequence). V gave up 5 bases and J gave up 6 bases; unmatched junction bases: 5. This CDR3 is CSAHGLAAGELFF. In nucleotides, the CDR3 is TGCAGTGCTCACGGACTAGCAGCCGGGGAGCTGTTTTTT.

This chain uses TRBV27 with TRBJ1-1; TRBD1 matches 7 bases. Germline trimming cut 6 bases from V and 5 bases from J; bases unmatched to any gene: 6. The germline V gene has CDR1 MNHEY and CDR2 SMNVEV (reference sequence). This CDR3 spans 13 amino acids. CDR3 sequence: CASRLQGRTEAFF. CDR3 DNA: TGTGCCAGCAGGCTACAGGGGCGAACTGAAGCTTTCTTT.

The chain is built from TRBV27 and TRBJ2-2, with 8 positions matching TRBD2. The CDR3 is 16 residues long. Germline V gene sequence: CDR1 MNHEY, CDR2 SMNVEV (reference sequence). V lost 6 bases to trimming and J lost 6 bases; unmatched junction nucleotides: 12. The CDR3 reads CASSSLAGLGPGELFF. The CDR3 nucleotides are TGTGCCAGCAGCTCTTTAGCGGGACTGGGACCCGGGGAGCTGTTTTTT.

V and J are TRBV6-1 and TRBJ2-1, with 8 positions matching TRBD2. Germline CDR1 and CDR2: MNHNS and SASEGT. V lost 6 bases, J lost 4 bases, and 5 bases stayed unmatched. This CDR3 has 14 residues. Written as DNA, the CDR3 is TGTGCCAGCAGACCGGGACTAGAGTACAATGAGCAGTTCTTC. It encodes CASRPGLEYNEQFF.

This clonotype came up a few times. The V gene is TRBV7-9, the J gene TRBJ1-1; 8 nucleotides align to TRBD1. J was trimmed by 5 bases and V by 6 bases; bases with no gene match: 11. CDR3 length: 15 amino acids. CDR1 and CDR2 from the germline V gene are SEHNR and FQNEAQ (reference sequence). This CDR3 is CASRPDRGKVTEAFF. CDR3 bases: TGTGCCAGCAGGCCCGACAGGGGAAAGGTTACTGAAGCTTTCTTT.

The chain has TRBV7-2 and TRBJ2-1; no reliable D call. The germline gives CDR1 SGHTA, CDR2 FQGNSA. The CDR3 has 12 residues. V shed 7 bases and J shed 7 bases, with 11 bases lying between them. The CDR3 loop is CASTWYENEQFF. The CDR3 DNA is TGTGCCAGCACCTGGTATGAGAATGAGCAGTTCTTC. The complete variable domain, with remaining parts taken from reference TRBV7-2 and TRBJ2-1, reads GAGVSQSPSNKVTEKGKDVELRCDPISGHTALYWYRQSLGQGLEFLIYFQGNSAPDKSGLPSDRFSAERTGGSVSTLTIQRTQQEDSAVYLCASTWYENEQFFGPGTRLTVL.

The V call is TRBV5-1, the J call TRBJ2-7; a weak D match, TRBD2 (5 bases). V was shortened by 0 bases and J by 9 bases, with 19 bases between the two germline ends. In germline, CDR1 is SGHRS, CDR2 YFSETQ. CDR3 size: 15 residues. The CDR3 DNA is TGCGCCAGCAGCTTGGAAGCTGCTAGCTTCTTGTCGCAGTACTTC. As protein: CASSLEAASFLSQYF.

The chain has TRBV6-6 and TRBJ2-1; 11 bases agree with TRBD1. The CDR3 extends over 13 amino acids. The V and J ends lost 5 bases and 10 bases, in that order; junction bases with no gene match: 4. Germline assignment: CDR1 MNHNY and CDR2 SVGAGI (reference sequence). The DNA of the CDR3 is TGTGCCAGCAGTGGACAGGGGGCTCCCGAGCAGTTCTTC. Translated: CASSGQGAPEQFF.

Only a few counts were recorded for this clonotype. The genes are TRBV20-1 and TRBJ1-1, with D perhaps matching TRBD1 (5 bases). Germline V gene sequence: CDR1 DFQATT, CDR2 SNEGSKA (reference sequence). This CDR3 is 16 amino acids long. V was clipped by 3 bases and J by 3 bases, with 20 bases between them. Here the CDR3 DNA reads TGCAGTGCTAGGCCCCCCCACGCAGGGAAGGACACTGAAGCTTTCTTT. Protein product: CSARPPHAGKDTEAFF.

This clonotype was detected ten times or more. This sequence joins TRBV6-1 and TRBJ1-4; 9 nucleotides line up with TRBD1. Germline loops: CDR1 MNHNS, CDR2 SASEGT. The V and J ends lost 6 bases and 4 bases, in that order; junction bases with no gene match: 3. CDR3 size: 14 residues. CDR3 sequence: CASSRQGGNEKLFF. CDR3 nucleotides: TGTGCCAGCAGCCGACAGGGGGGTAATGAAAAACTGTTTTTT.

The chain carries TRBV7-8 and TRBJ1-1; tentatively, D is TRBD1 (5 bases). This CDR3 has 15 residues. Germline lookup yields CDR1 SGHVS and CDR2 FQNEAQ. V was clipped by 2 bases and J by 2 bases, with 12 bases between them. CDR3 DNA: TGTGCCAGCAGCTTAAGGCCAGGGTCTAACACTGAAGCTTTCTTT. This gives the protein CASSLRPGSNTEAFF.

The chain employs TRBV29-1 and TRBJ2-3; D ambiguous. Trimming left V 0 bases short and J 5 bases short, with 6 bases between. Germline V lookup: CDR1 SQVTM, CDR2 ANQGSEA. The CDR3 loop spans 12 amino acids. CDR3 loop: CSVEDQVDTQYF. The DNA of the CDR3 is TGCAGCGTTGAAGATCAAGTAGATACGCAGTATTTT.

A few counts support this clonotype. The rearrangement joins TRBV18 to TRBJ2-7; TRBD1 agrees at 7 bases. V was clipped by 0 bases and J by 2 bases; unmatched bases: 7. Germline V gene data show CDR1 as KGHSH and CDR2 as LQKENI. CDR3 length: 16 amino acids. CDR3 in amino acids: CASSPPGGQVTYEQYF. The CDR3 DNA reads as TGTGCCAGCTCACCACCCGGTGGACAGGTTACCTACGAGCAGTACTTC.

V and J are TRBV27 and TRBJ2-6; D is uncertain. V was shortened by 2 bases and J by 4 bases, with 15 bases between the two germline ends. This CDR3 is built from 17 residues. Germline loops: CDR1 MNHEY, CDR2 SMNVEV (reference sequence). CDR3 DNA sequence: TGTGCCAGCAGTTTAATTGGTAGCCCGAGGGGGGCCAACGTCCTGACTTTC. Residues: CASSLIGSPRGANVLTF.

The V and J genes are TRBV9 and TRBJ2-1, with unresolved D. Germline CDR1 is SGDLS and CDR2 is YYNGEE. The CDR3 spans 10 residues. The V end lost 7 bases, the J end lost 8 bases, and 7 bases lay between the germline ends. The CDR3 coding sequence is TGTGCCAGCGCTGGGGATGAGCAGTTCTTC. Its protein is CASAGDEQFF.

This clonotype was counted only a few times. CDR3 amino acids: CASSQDRRGQPQHF. DNA for the CDR3: TGCGCCAGCAGCCAAGATCGACGGGGTCAGCCCCAGCATTTT. V gene TRBV4-1 combines with J gene TRBJ1-5, with D uncertain. The V gene lost 0 bases and the J gene lost 6 bases, with 9 bases spanning the gap. Germline V gene data show CDR1 as MGHRA and CDR2 as YSYEKL. This CDR3 region has 14 residues.

The chain couples TRBV7-9 to TRBJ1-6; D gene uncertain. The V end was cut by 1 base, the J end by 9 bases, with 16 bases between. The CDR3 runs 16 residues. Germline CDR1 is SEHNR and CDR2 is FQNEAQ (reference sequence). CDR3 loop: CASSLGEAALGSPLHF. CDR3 bases: TGTGCCAGCAGCTTAGGCGAGGCAGCCCTAGGTTCACCCCTCCACTTT.

This rearrangement joins TRBV5-1 to TRBJ2-1, with D perhaps matching TRBD2 (6 bases). Germline lookup yields CDR1 SGHRS and CDR2 YFSETQ. The CDR3 consists of 18 residues. Trimming shortened V by 4 bases and J by 0 bases, and 20 bases separated the two germline ends. In nucleotides, the CDR3 is TGCGCCAGCAGCGCGACCACGTGGGGCGGGGCCTCCTACAATGAGCAGTTCTTC. Translated, it gives CASSATTWGGASYNEQFF.

The J gene is TRBJ2-6, the V gene TRBV9, with D maybe TRBD1 (6 bases). The V end lost 4 bases, the J end lost 2 bases, and 10 bases lay between the germline ends. The CDR3 runs to 15 residues. CDR1 is SGDLS and CDR2 is YYNGEE in the germline V gene. CDR3: CASSRGDTGANVLTF. CDR3 coding DNA: TGTGCCAGCAGCCGTGGGGACACTGGGGCCAACGTCCTGACTTTC.

This clonotype was observed a handful of times. V gene TRBV6-1 combines with J gene TRBJ2-3; D ambiguous. CDR1 is MNHNS, CDR2 SASEGT, per germline. Trimming cost V 6 bases and J 5 bases, with 18 bases left between them. The CDR3 spans 15 residues. CDR3 amino acids: CASSNRRASEDTQYF. The CDR3 DNA is TGTGCCAGCAGCAACAGACGGGCTTCGGAAGATACGCAGTATTTT.

V gene TRBV27 combines with J gene TRBJ2-5; 8 bases are a match to TRBD2. J lost 4 bases, V lost 4 bases, and 2 bases had no gene match. CDR1 MNHEY and CDR2 SMNVEV come from the germline V gene (reference sequence). The CDR3 sequence is 13 residues long. Here the CDR3 reads CASSSGRGETQYF. DNA for the CDR3: TGTGCCAGCAGTTCCGGGAGGGGAGAGACCCAGTACTTC.

The rearrangement links TRBV20-1 to TRBJ2-3; D is unresolved. From germline, CDR1 is DFQATT and CDR2 SNEGSKA (reference sequence). The V gene lost 4 bases and the J gene lost 4 bases, with 15 bases spanning the gap. The CDR3 has 14 amino acids. The CDR3 bases are TGCAGTGCTATTCAAGGGCCTTCGTCAGATACGCAGTATTTT. Protein sequence: CSAIQGPSSDTQYF.

A few counts support this clonotype. The chain couples TRBV3-1 to TRBJ2-1; unclear D gene. The CDR3 spans 14 residues. Germline CDR1 and CDR2: LGHDT and YNNKEL (reference sequence). Between the trimmed V and J ends, which lost 6 bases and 3 bases, there was a span of 12 bases. This chain's CDR3 is CASSRFDRYNEQFF. CDR3 bases: TGTGCCAGCAGTCGATTCGACCGCTACAATGAGCAGTTCTTC.